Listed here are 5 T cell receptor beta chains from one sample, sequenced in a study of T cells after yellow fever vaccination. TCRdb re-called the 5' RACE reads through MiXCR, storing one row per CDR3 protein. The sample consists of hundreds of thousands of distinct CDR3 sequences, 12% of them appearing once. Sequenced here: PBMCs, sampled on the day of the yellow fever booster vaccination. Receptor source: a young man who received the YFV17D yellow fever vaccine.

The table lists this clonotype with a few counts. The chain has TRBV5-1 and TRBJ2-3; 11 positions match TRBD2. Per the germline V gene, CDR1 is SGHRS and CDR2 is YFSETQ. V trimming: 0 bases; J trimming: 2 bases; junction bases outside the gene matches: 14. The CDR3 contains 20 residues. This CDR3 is CASSLGTSGHPTTTTDTQYF. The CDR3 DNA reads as TGCGCCAGCAGCTTGGGGACTAGCGGGCACCCCACCACCACCACAGATACGCAGTATTTT.

The CDR3 reads CASSPRPGTSAYEQYF. CDR3 sequence (DNA): TGTGCCAGCAGCCCCCGGCCCGGGACTAGCGCCTACGAGCAGTACTTC. The chain combines TRBV7-9 with TRBJ2-7, with 10 positions matching TRBD2. Looked up from germline, CDR1 is SEHNR and CDR2 is FQNEAQ (reference sequence). With 5 bases clipped from V and 2 bases from J, the junction kept 9 bases outside the gene matches. There are 16 residues in the CDR3.

CDR3 sequence: CASSQGVAETQYF. Here the CDR3 DNA reads TGTGCCAGCAGCCAGGGGGTAGCAGAGACCCAGTACTTC. The chain carries TRBV11-2 and TRBJ2-5; 7 bases match TRBD1. Looked up from germline, CDR1 is SGHAT and CDR2 is FQNNGV. The CDR3 contains 13 residues. The trim removed 5 bases at V and 4 bases at J, leaving 4 bases unmatched.

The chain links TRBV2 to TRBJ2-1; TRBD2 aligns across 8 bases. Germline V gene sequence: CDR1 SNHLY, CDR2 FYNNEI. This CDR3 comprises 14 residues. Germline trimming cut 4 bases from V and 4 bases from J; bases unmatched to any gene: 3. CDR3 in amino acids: CASSVSGSYNEQFF. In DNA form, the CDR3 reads TGTGCCAGCAGTGTCAGCGGGAGTTACAATGAGCAGTTCTTC.

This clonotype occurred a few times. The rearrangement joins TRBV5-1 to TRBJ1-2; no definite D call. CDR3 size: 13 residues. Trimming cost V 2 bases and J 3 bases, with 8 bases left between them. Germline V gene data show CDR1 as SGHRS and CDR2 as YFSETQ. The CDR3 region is CASSFFEDYGYTF. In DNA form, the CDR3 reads TGCGCCAGCAGCTTTTTCGAGGACTATGGCTACACCTTC.